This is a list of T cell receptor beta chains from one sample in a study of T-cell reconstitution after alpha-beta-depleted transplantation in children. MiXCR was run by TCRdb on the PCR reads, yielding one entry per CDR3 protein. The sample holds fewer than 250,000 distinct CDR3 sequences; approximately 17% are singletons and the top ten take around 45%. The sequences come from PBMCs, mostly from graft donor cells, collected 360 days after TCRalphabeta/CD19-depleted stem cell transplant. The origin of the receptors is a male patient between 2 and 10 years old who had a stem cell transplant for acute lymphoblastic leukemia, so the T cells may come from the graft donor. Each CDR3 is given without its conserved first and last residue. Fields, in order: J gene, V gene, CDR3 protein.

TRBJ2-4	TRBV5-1	ASSSQGGYSKNIQY
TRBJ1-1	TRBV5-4	ASSLVLAGWSIANTEAF
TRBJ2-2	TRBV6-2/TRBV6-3	ASSYSQGNTGELF
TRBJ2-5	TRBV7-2	ASSWDGMETQY
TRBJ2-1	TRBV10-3	AISAGSGTSLQGQF
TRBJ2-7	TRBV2	ASSEGWQGFGHEQY
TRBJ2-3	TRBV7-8	ASNQKVRGGALSSTDTQY
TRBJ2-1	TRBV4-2	ASSQGNGGALNEQF
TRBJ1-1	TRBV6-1	ASSPRRGKDTEAF
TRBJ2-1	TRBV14	ASSQEGLAGDGYNEQF
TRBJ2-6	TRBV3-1	ASSLGQSNGANVLT
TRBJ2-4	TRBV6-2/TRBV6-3	ASRELAKNIQY
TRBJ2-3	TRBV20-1	SAGGGGDTQY
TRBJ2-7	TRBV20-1	SAFEGGRGADEQY
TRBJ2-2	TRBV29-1	SVPRLGNTGELF
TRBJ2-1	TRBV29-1	SVEGSGTGNNEQF
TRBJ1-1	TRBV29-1	SVTFSGFGKEAF
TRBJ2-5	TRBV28	ASSPSGWRGGLETQY
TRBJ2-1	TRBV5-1	ASSLAERGTEQF
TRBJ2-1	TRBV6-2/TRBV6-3	ASRDGTVSSSYNEQF
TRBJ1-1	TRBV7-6	ASSLRLGMNTEAF
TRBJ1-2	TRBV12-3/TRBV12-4	ASSLQSTLGGYT
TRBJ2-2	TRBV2	ASSDSRSGELF
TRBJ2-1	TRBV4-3	ASSHARGPYEQF
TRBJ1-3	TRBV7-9	ASSWTGTGNTIY
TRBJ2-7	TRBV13	ASSPGRRAYEQY
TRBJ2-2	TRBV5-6	ASLTAGLANTGELF
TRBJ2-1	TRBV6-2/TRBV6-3	ASSYLPAADEQF
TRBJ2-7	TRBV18	ASSNMPLADLSYEQY
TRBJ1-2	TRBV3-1	ASSQGWVVGGYT
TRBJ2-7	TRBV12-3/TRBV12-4	ASSLGSLSEQY
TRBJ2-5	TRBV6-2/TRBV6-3	ASSYAGLAGALGLYQETQY
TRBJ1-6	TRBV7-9	ASSPPDRGRDSPLH
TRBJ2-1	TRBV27	ASSLRGTGYNEQF
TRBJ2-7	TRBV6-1	ASSRLGVSHSYEQY
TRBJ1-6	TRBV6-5	ASSYSDRGLASPLH
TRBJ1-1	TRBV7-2	ASTGGGPEVEAF
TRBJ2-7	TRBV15	ATSPIGWGQGAEQY
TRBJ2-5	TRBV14	ASSPSGDQETQY
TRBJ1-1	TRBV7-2	ASSLNFPGPRNTEAF
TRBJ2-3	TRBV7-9	ASSRQGDPTDTQY
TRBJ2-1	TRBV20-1	SARGAGGNNEQF
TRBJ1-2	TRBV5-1	ASSPAVNYGYT
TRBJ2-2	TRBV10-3	ATSESGLANTGELF
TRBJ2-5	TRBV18	ASSPLDRGPGETQY
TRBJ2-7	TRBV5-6	ASSRRPGQSYEQY
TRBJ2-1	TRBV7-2	ASSEELAGDNEQF
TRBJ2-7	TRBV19	ASSIKRTTSYEQY
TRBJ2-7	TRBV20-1	SARDQSSYEQY
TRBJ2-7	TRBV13	ASSSWTSLREQY
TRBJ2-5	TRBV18	ASSPIGGTQY
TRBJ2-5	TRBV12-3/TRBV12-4	ASSNDRVGGETQY
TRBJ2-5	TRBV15	ATSIRSELETQY
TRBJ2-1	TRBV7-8	ASSLAGGAYNEQF
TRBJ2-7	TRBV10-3	AISEQTYEQY
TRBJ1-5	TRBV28	ASSSGTGSNQPQH
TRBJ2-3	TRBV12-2	ASRLATSGGTDTQY